The 8 T cell receptor beta chains given below trace back to one sample, sequenced in a study of shared clonotypes between healthy human individuals. Using immunoSEQ multiplex PCR, the repertoire was profiled, and TCRdb retains in-frame clones only, with some absent. The sample lists fewer than 850,000 clones, 80% to 95% occurring once. The sample was memory CD8+ T cells from PBMCs. Specified subset: CD45RO+ cells pooled with CCR7-negative TemRA cells. The receptors come from a man aged 18 to 30 in good health. Some clones in this sample may be carry-over from other donors' samples.

CDR3: CASSIDFAGLAAYNEQFF. The CDR3 coding sequence is TGTGCCAGTAGTATAGATTTCGCGGGACTAGCGGCCTACAATGAGCAGTTCTTC. The chain joins TRBV19 to TRBJ2-1; 11 nucleotides agree with TRBD2. The ends lost 0 bases at V and 2 bases at J; junction bases unmatched: 6. Germline V gives CDR1 LNHDA, CDR2 SQIVND (reference sequence). CDR3 length equals 18 residues.

This chain joins TRBV6-7 and TRBJ1-2, with D unclear. TRBV6-7 is filed as an ORF, its function uncertain. The CDR3 is 9 amino acids. Trimming cost V 2 bases and J 8 bases, with 0 bases left between them. The CDR3 sequence is CASSYGYTF. The CDR3 DNA reads TGTGCCAGCAGTTACGGCTACACCTTC.

The chain is built from TRBV11-2 and TRBJ1-3; D not resolved. Deletions cut 5 bases from V and 0 bases from J, with 17 bases between. Germline lookup yields CDR1 SGHAT and CDR2 FQNNGV. The CDR3 runs to 17 residues. Here the CDR3 reads CASSITADTNSGNTIYF. Here the CDR3 DNA reads TGTGCCAGCAGCATCACCGCTGACACAAACTCTGGAAACACCATATATTTT.

The V call is TRBV9, the J call TRBJ2-5, with D possibly being TRBD1 or TRBD2 (5 bases each). Germline V gene lookup returns CDR1 SGDLS and CDR2 YYNGEE. This CDR3 is built from 14 residues. Trimming pared 3 bases from V and 4 bases from J, leaving 13 bases between. The CDR3 sequence is CASSDWGSGETQYF. In DNA, the CDR3 is TGTGCCAGCAGCGATTGGGGGTCTGGAGAGACCCAGTACTTC.

The V gene is TRBV9, the J gene TRBJ2-7; D is possibly TRBD1 (6 bases). The germline CDR1 and CDR2 sequences are SGDLS and YYNGEE. Between the trimmed V and J ends, which lost 3 bases and 0 bases, there was a span of 10 bases. The CDR3 contains 14 residues. CDR3 protein: CASSAGTISYEQYF. In DNA form, the CDR3 reads TGTGCCAGCAGCGCCGGGACAATCTCCTACGAGCAGTACTTC.

This rearrangement joins TRBV4-1 to TRBJ2-5; D ambiguous. Looked up from germline, CDR1 is MGHRA and CDR2 is YSYEKL. Trimming shortened V by 1 base and J by 4 bases, and 10 bases separated the two germline ends. The CDR3 sequence is 14 residues long. CDR3 DNA sequence: TGCGCCAGCAGCCAAGGAGAGCTCGGAGAGACCCAGTACTTC. Protein product: CASSQGELGETQYF.

The V call is TRBV5-1, the J call TRBJ2-2, with TRBD2 matching over 10 bases. Germline V gene lookup returns CDR1 SGHRS and CDR2 YFSETQ. Unmatched junction bases numbered 8, after V lost 2 bases and J lost 7 bases. This CDR3 has 16 amino acids. In nucleotides, the CDR3 is TGCGCCAGCAGCTTTAACCTAGCGGGAGAGGTCGGGGAGCTGTTTTTT. Translating gives CASSFNLAGEVGELFF. Drawing the rest from reference TRBV5-1 and TRBJ2-2, the complete variable domain is KAGVTQTPRYLIKTRGQQVTLSCSPISGHRSVSWYQQTPGQGLQFLFEYFSETQRNKGNFPGRFSGRQFSNSRSEMNVSTLELGDSALYLCASSFNLAGEVGELFFGEGSRLTVL.

The rearrangement uses TRBV7-3 and TRBJ2-6; D is ambiguous. Germline CDR1 and CDR2: SGHTA and FQGTGA. V shed 3 bases and J shed 0 bases, with 3 bases lying between them. CDR3 length: 14 amino acids. The CDR3 loop is CASSLVSGANVLTF. The CDR3 region has the DNA TGTGCCAGCAGCTTGGTCTCTGGGGCCAACGTCCTGACTTTC.